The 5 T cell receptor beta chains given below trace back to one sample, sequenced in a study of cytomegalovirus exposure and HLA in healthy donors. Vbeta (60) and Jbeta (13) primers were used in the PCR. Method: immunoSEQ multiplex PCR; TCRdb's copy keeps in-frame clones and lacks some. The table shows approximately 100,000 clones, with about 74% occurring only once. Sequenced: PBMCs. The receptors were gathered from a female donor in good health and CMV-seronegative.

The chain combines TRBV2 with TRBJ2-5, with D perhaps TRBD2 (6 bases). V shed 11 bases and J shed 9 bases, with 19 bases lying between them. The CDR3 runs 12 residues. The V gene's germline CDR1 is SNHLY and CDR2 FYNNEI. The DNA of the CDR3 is TGTGCCGGAGGGTCTTCCTATGCGGCCCAGTACTTC. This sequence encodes CAGGSSYAAQYF.

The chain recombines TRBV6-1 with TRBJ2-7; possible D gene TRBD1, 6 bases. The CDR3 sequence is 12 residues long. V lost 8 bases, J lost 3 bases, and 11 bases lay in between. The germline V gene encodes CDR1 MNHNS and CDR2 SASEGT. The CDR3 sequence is CASLRQDYEQYF. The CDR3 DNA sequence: TGTGCCAGCTTAAGACAGGACTACGAGCAGTACTTC.

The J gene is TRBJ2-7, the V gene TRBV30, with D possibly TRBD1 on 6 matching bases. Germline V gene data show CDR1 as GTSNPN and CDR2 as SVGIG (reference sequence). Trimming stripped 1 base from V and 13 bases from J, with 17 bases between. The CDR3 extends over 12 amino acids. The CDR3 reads CAWSAGTRIRYF. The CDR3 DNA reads TGTGCCTGGAGTGCCGGGACAAGGATTCGTTACTTC.

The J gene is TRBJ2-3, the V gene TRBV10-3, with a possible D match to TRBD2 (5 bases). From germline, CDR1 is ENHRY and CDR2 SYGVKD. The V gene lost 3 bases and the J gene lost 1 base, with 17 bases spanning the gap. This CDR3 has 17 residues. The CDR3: CAISDRGKGSGTDTQYF. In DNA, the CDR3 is TGTGCCATCAGTGATCGGGGTAAAGGGAGTGGCACAGATACGCAGTATTTT.

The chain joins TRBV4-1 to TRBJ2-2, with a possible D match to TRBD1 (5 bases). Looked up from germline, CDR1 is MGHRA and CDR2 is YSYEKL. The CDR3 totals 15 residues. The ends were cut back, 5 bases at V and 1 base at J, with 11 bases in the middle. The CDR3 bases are TGCGCCAGCAGCTCTGACAGCAAGAACACCGGGGAGCTGTTTTTT. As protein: CASSSDSKNTGELFF.